A selection of T cell receptor beta chains follows, all from one sample in a study of T-cell reconstitution after alpha-beta-depleted transplantation in children. TCRdb ran MiXCR on the PCR reads and lists one entry per CDR3 protein. The sample records 250,000 or so distinct CDR3 sequences, 24% being singletons. The sample in question was PBMCs, mostly from graft donor cells, obtained 360 days after TCRalphabeta/CD19-depleted stem cell transplant. Receptor source: a female patient younger than 10 who had a stem cell transplant for congenital amegakaryocytic thrombocytopenia, so the T cells may come from the graft donor. Each CDR3 is given with its conserved first and last residue. The order of the fields is D gene, J gene, V gene, clone size, CDR3 protein, CDR3 DNA. The D gene is left open where the match is weak. Size tells how often a clone was seen (once, few, many) or the class of an expanded clone, and some rows leave it out.

D gene: TRBD1
J gene: TRBJ1-6
V gene: TRBV12-3/TRBV12-4
clone size: NA
CDR3 protein: CASSPDRNFPNSPLHF
CDR3 DNA: TGTGCCAGCAGTCCGGACAGGAATTTCCCTAATTCACCCCTCCACTTT

D gene: TRBD1
J gene: TRBJ2-7
V gene: TRBV29-1
clone size: few
CDR3 protein: CSVEDPGGRDEQYF
CDR3 DNA: TGCAGCGTTGAAGATCCAGGGGGACGAGACGAGCAGTACTTC

D gene: NA
J gene: TRBJ2-7
V gene: TRBV4-2
clone size: NA
CDR3 protein: CASSQGLIAEGIYEQYF
CDR3 DNA: TGTGCCAGCAGCCAAGGTTTGATTGCGGAGGGGATCTACGAGCAGTACTTC

D gene: NA
J gene: TRBJ2-7
V gene: TRBV20-1
clone size: NA
CDR3 protein: CSARDPLRMAYYEQYF
CDR3 DNA: TGCAGTGCTAGAGATCCCTTAAGGATGGCCTACTACGAGCAGTACTTC

D gene: NA
J gene: TRBJ2-7
V gene: TRBV10-2
clone size: few
CDR3 protein: CASNPSLGAGSYEQYF
CDR3 DNA: TGCGCCAGCAATCCATCCTTAGGGGCGGGTTCCTACGAGCAGTACTTC

D gene: TRBD1
J gene: TRBJ1-5
V gene: TRBV5-6
clone size: NA
CDR3 protein: CASSSTGYQPQHF
CDR3 DNA: TGTGCCAGCAGTTCGACAGGGTATCAGCCCCAGCATTTT

D gene: NA
J gene: TRBJ1-1
V gene: TRBV20-1
clone size: few
CDR3 protein: CSAAKSGSKNTEAFF
CDR3 DNA: TGCAGTGCCGCAAAATCGGGGAGTAAGAACACTGAAGCTTTCTTT

D gene: NA
J gene: TRBJ2-2
V gene: TRBV5-1
clone size: NA
CDR3 protein: CASSLARTGHTGELFF
CDR3 DNA: TGCGCCAGCAGCTTGGCCAGAACGGGACACACCGGGGAGCTGTTTTTT

D gene: NA
J gene: TRBJ2-7
V gene: TRBV15
clone size: once
CDR3 protein: CATERLLKSSYEQYF
CDR3 DNA: TGTGCCACCGAACGGCTGCTCAAAAGCTCCTACGAGCAGTACTTC

D gene: NA
J gene: TRBJ2-3
V gene: TRBV5-1
clone size: NA
CDR3 protein: CASSFRYLGADTQYF
CDR3 DNA: TGCGCCAGCAGCTTTAGGTACCTCGGGGCAGATACGCAGTATTTT

D gene: TRBD2
J gene: TRBJ2-2
V gene: TRBV12-3/TRBV12-4
clone size: NA
CDR3 protein: CASTPSGRADGELFF
CDR3 DNA: TGTGCCAGCACCCCTAGCGGGAGGGCCGACGGGGAGCTGTTTTTT

D gene: NA
J gene: TRBJ2-2
V gene: TRBV12-3/TRBV12-4
clone size: NA
CDR3 protein: CARSFPPPAQVNTGELFF
CDR3 DNA: TGTGCCCGCAGTTTTCCACCCCCAGCGCAGGTGAACACCGGGGAGCTGTTTTTT

D gene: NA
J gene: TRBJ2-1
V gene: TRBV15
clone size: many
CDR3 protein: CATSRDSTQGKGNEQFF
CDR3 DNA: TGTGCCACCAGCAGAGATTCCACGCAGGGGAAGGGCAATGAGCAGTTCTTC

D gene: TRBD2
J gene: TRBJ2-5
V gene: TRBV20-1
clone size: NA
CDR3 protein: CSARVRGLAGQETQYF
CDR3 DNA: TGCAGTGCTAGAGTGCGGGGACTAGCGGGACAAGAGACCCAGTACTTC

D gene: TRBD1
J gene: TRBJ2-7
V gene: TRBV12-3/TRBV12-4
clone size: NA
CDR3 protein: CASSPGTGETYEQYF
CDR3 DNA: TGTGCCAGCAGTCCCGGGACAGGAGAAACCTACGAGCAGTACTTC

D gene: NA
J gene: TRBJ2-5
V gene: TRBV20-1
clone size: NA
CDR3 protein: CSARDRAGSPLQETQYF
CDR3 DNA: TGCAGTGCTAGAGATCGCGCGGGAAGCCCGCTCCAAGAGACCCAGTACTTC

D gene: TRBD1
J gene: TRBJ2-7
V gene: TRBV5-1
clone size: NA
CDR3 protein: CASSTDRVTRFYEQYF
CDR3 DNA: TGCGCCAGCAGCACTGACAGGGTAACTCGATTTTACGAGCAGTACTTC

D gene: NA
J gene: TRBJ2-5
V gene: TRBV28
clone size: few
CDR3 protein: CASKEGTGQETQYF
CDR3 DNA: TGTGCCAGCAAGGAGGGAACCGGGCAAGAGACCCAGTACTTC

D gene: TRBD1
J gene: TRBJ2-2
V gene: TRBV10-3
clone size: NA
CDR3 protein: CAIRTGTGIKIGNANTGELFF
CDR3 DNA: TGTGCCATCAGAACCGGGACAGGGATCAAGATCGGCAACGCGAACACCGGGGAGCTGTTTTTT

D gene: NA
J gene: TRBJ2-5
V gene: TRBV15
clone size: NA
CDR3 protein: CATSRAGRRAQETQYF
CDR3 DNA: TGTGCCACCAGCAGAGCGGGGAGAAGAGCCCAAGAGACCCAGTACTTC

D gene: TRBD2
J gene: TRBJ2-1
V gene: TRBV24-1
clone size: NA
CDR3 protein: CAASDLRSGGTYNEQFF
CDR3 DNA: TGTGCGGCCAGTGATTTGCGTAGCGGGGGAACCTACAATGAGCAGTTCTTC

D gene: TRBD2
J gene: TRBJ2-3
V gene: TRBV10-2
clone size: few
CDR3 protein: CASSEWTSGSPDTQYF
CDR3 DNA: TGCGCCAGCAGTGAGTGGACTAGCGGGAGCCCAGATACGCAGTATTTT